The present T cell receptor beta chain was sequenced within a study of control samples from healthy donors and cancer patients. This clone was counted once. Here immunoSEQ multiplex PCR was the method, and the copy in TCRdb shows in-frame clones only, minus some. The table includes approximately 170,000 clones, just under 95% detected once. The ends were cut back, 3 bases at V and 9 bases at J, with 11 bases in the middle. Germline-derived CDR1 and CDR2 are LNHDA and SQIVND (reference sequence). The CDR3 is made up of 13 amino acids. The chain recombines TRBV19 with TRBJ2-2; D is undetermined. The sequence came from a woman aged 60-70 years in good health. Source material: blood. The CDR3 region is CASSIERPRELFF. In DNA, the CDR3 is TGTGCCAGTAGTATTGAGCGACCGAGGGAGCTGTTTTTT.